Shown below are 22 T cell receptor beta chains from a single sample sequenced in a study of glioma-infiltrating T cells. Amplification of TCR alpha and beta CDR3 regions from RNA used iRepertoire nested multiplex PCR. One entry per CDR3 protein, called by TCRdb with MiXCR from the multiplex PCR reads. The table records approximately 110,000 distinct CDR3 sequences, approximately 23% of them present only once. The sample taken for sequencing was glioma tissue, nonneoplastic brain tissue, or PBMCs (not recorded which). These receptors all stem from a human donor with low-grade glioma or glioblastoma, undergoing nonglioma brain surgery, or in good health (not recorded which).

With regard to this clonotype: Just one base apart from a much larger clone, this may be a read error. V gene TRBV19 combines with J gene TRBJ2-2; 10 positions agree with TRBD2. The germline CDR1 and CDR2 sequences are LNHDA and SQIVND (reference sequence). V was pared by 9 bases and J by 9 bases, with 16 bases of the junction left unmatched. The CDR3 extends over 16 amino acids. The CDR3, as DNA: TGTGCCAGCAGCCAAGGACTAGCGGAAGGGGCCAGGGAGCTGTTTTTT. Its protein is CASSQGLAEGARELFF.

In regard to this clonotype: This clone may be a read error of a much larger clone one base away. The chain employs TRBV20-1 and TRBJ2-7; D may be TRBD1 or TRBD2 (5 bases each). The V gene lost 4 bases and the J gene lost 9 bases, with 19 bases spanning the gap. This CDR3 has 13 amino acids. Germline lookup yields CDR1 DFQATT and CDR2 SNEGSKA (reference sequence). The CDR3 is CSANLRGDGGQYF. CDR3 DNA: TGCAGTGCTAACCTCAGAGGGGATGGGGGGCAGTACTTC.

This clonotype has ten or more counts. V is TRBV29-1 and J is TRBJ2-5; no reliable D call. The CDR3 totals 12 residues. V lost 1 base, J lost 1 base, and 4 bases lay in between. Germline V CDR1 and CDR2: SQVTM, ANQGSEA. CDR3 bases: TGCAGCGTTGAAGTCCCCCAAGAGACCCAGTACTTC. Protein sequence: CSVEVPQETQYF.

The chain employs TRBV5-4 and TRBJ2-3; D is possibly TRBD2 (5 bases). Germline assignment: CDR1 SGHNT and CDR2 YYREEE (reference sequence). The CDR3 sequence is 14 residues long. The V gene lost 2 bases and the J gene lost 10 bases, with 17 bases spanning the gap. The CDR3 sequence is CASSFLGVLRSQYF. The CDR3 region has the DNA TGTGCCAGCAGCTTTCTCGGGGTTTTGAGGTCGCAGTATTTT.

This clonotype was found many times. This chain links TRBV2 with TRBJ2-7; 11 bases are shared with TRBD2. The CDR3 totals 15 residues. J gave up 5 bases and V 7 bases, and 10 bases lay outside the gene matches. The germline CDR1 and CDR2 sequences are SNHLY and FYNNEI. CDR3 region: CASKITSGSPNEQYF. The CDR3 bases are TGTGCCAGCAAAATAACTAGCGGGAGTCCCAACGAGCAGTACTTC.

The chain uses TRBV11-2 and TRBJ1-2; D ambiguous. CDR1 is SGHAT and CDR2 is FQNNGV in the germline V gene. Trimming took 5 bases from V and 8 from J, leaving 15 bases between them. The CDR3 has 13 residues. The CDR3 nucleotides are TGTGCCAGCAGCCCTCGGACCCTTCACGGCTACACCTTC. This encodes CASSPRTLHGYTF.

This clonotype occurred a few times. DNA of the CDR3: TGTGCCAGCAGCTTCTCTAGCGGGAGCTCCTACGGAGCAAGAAGCTCCTACGAGCAGTACTTC. It encodes CASSFSSGSSYGARSSYEQYF. This rearrangement joins TRBV7-9 to TRBJ2-7, with 10 bases matching TRBD2. CDR1 and CDR2 (germline): SEHNR, FQNEAQ (reference sequence). J was trimmed by 0 bases and V by 3 bases; bases with no gene match: 20. The CDR3 totals 21 residues.

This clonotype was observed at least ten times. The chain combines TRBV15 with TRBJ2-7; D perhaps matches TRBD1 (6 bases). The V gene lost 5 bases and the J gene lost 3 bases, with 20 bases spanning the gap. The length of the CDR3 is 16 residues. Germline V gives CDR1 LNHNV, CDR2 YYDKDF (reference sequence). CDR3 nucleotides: TGTGCCACCAGCCTTACAGGGACCTCTGTCCTCTACGAGCAGTACTTC. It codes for CATSLTGTSVLYEQYF.

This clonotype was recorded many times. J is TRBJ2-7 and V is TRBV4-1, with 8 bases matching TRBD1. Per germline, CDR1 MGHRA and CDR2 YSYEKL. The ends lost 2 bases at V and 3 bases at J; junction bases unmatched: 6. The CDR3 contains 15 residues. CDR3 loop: CASSQPDRARYEQYF. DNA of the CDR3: TGCGCCAGCAGCCAACCGGACAGGGCGCGCTACGAGCAGTACTTC.

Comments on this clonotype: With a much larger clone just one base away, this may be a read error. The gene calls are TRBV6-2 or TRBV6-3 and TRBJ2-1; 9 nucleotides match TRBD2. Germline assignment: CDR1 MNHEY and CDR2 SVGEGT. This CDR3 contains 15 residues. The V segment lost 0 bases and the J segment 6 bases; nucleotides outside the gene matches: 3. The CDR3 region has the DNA TGTGCCAGCAGTTACTCGGTGACTAGCGGCAATGAGCAGTTCTTC. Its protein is CASSYSVTSGNEQFF.

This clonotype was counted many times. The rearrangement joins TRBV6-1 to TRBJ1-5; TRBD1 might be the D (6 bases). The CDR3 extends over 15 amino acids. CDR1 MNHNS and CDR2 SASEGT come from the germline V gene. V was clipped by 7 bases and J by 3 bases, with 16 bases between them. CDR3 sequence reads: CASIRDGQINQPQHF. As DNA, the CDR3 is TGTGCCAGCATCCGGGACGGACAGATCAATCAGCCCCAGCATTTT.

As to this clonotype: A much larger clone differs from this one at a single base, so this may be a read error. This CDR3 is CASSLAGLKTEAFF. The CDR3 nucleotides read TGCGCCAGCAGCTTGGCAGGGTTGAAAACTGAAGCTTTCTTT. The V gene is TRBV5-1, the J gene TRBJ1-1; D may be TRBD1 (5 bases). The CDR3 is 14 amino acids. The germline V gene has CDR1 SGHRS and CDR2 YFSETQ. The variable domain in full, completed from reference TRBV5-1 and TRBJ1-1, reads KAGVTQTPRYLIKTRGQQVTLSCSPISGHRSVSWYQQTPGQGLQFLFEYFSETQRNKGNFPGRFSGRQFSNSRSEMNVSTLELGDSALYLCASSLAGLKTEAFFGQGTRLTVV.

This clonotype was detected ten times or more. The CDR3 DNA sequence: TGTGCCAGCAGCCCGACTAGCGGGAGGGCACCTGGGGCCAACGTCCTGACTTTC. Encoded protein: CASSPTSGRAPGANVLTF. V is TRBV7-2 and J is TRBJ2-6; 14 positions agree with TRBD2. CDR3 length: 18 amino acids. CDR1 and CDR2 (germline): SGHTA, FQGNSA. V lost 5 bases to trimming and J lost 2 bases; unmatched junction nucleotides: 5.

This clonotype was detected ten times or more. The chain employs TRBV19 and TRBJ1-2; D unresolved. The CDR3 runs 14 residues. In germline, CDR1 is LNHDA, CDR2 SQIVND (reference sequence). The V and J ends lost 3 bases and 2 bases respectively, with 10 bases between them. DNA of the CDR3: TGTGCCAGTAGTATTGATGTGGCAAACTATGGCTACACCTTC. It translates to CASSIDVANYGYTF. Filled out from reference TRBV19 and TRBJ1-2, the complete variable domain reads DGGITQSPKYLFRKEGQNVTLSCEQNLNHDAMYWYRQDPGQGLRLIYYSQIVNDFQKGDIAEGYSVSREKKESFPLTVTSAQKNPTAFYLCASSIDVANYGYTFGSGTRLTVV.

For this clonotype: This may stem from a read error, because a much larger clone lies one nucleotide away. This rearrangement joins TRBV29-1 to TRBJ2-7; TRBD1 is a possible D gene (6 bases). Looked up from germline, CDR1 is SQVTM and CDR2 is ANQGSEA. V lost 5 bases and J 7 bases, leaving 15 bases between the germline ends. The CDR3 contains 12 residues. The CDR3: CSVRTAYNEQYF. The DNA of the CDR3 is TGCAGCGTTCGGACAGCCTACAATGAGCAGTACTTC.

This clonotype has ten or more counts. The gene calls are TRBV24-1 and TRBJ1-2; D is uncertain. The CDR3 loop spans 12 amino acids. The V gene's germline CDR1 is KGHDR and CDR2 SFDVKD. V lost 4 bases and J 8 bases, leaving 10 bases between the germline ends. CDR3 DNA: TGTGCCACCAGTGACCCCGGAAAGGGCTACACCTTC. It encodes CATSDPGKGYTF.

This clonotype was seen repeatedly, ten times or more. CDR3 in DNA: TGCAGTGCTAGCCTAAATAGCCCAGGCGCGCAGTTCTTC. Translated, it gives CSASLNSPGAQFF. This chain uses TRBV20-1 with TRBJ2-1; D remains unclear. CDR3 length: 13 residues. V lost 3 bases, J lost 12 bases, and 18 bases lay in between. The germline V gene has CDR1 DFQATT and CDR2 SNEGSKA (reference sequence).

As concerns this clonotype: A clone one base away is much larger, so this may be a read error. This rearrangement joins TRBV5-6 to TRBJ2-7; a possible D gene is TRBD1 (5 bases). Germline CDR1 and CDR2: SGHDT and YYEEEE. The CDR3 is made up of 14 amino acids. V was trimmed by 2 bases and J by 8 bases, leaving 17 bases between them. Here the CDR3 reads CASSFVGVRGKQYF. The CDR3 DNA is TGTGCCAGCAGCTTCGTTGGGGTTAGGGGCAAGCAGTACTTC.

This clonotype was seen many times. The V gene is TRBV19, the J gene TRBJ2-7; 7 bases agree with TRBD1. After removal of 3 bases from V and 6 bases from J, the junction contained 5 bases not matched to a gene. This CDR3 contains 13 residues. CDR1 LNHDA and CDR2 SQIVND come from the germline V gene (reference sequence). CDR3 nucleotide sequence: TGTGCCAGTAGTATGACAGGGAATGGCGAGCAGTACTTC. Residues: CASSMTGNGEQYF.

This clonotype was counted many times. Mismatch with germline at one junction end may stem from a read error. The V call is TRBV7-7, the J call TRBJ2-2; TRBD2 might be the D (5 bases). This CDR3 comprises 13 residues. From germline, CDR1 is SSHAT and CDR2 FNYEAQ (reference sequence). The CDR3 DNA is TGTGCTAGCAGCTTAGCGCAAGCGGGGGAGCTGTTTTTT. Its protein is CASSLAQAGELFF. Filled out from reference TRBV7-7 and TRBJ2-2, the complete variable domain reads GAGVSQSPRYKVTKRGQDVTLRCDPISSHATLYWYQQALGQGPEFLTYFNYEAQPDKSGLPSDRFSAERPEGSISTLTIQRTEQRDSAMYRCASSLAQAGELFFGEGSRLTVL.

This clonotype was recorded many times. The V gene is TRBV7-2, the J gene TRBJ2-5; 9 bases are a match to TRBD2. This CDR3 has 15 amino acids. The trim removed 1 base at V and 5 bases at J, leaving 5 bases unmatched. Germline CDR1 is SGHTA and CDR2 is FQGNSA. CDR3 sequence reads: CASSLDSGSGETQYF. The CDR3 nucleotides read TGTGCCAGCAGCTTAGATAGCGGGAGCGGGGAGACCCAGTACTTC.

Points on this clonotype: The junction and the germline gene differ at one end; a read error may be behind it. CDR3: CATSDDRVHEKCF. For the CDR3, the DNA is TGTGCCACCAGTGATGACAGGGTCCACGAGAAGTGCTTC. The chain joins TRBV24-1 to TRBJ2-7; the match to TRBD1 covers 7 bases. Per germline, CDR1 KGHDR and CDR2 SFDVKD. The CDR3 has 13 residues.